The clone carrying this T cell receptor (beta chain) was detected only a few times. The V gene's germline CDR1 is LNHNV and CDR2 YYDKDF (reference sequence). Trimming removed 4 bases at V and 3 bases at J, with 13 bases between. The CDR3 runs 15 residues. This entry belongs to a study of blood T cells in healthy people across ages. PCR was performed a second time for about 7 to 12 cycles using a sample-barcoded 5' primer and a J-beta primer mix. TCRdb processed the 5' RACE reads anew with MiXCR; each CDR3 protein has one entry. Among 550,000 to 800,000 distinct CDR3 sequences listed, about 21% were seen once. The draw of peripheral blood yielded ten milliliters from each donor.

The V call is TRBV15, the J call TRBJ2-1, with D possibly being TRBD2 (6 bases). The sample was blood. The sequence derives from a man in his sixties or seventies in good health. The CDR3 reads CATSNRLDVYNEQFF. The DNA of the CDR3 is TGTGCCACCAGCAACAGACTAGACGTCTACAATGAGCAGTTCTTC. Looking up the rest from reference TRBV15 and TRBJ2-1 gives the full variable domain: DAMVIQNPRYQVTQFGKPVTLSCSQTLNHNVMYWYQQKSSQAPKLLFHYYDKDFNNEADTPDNFQSRRPNTSFCFLDIRSPGLGDTAMYLCATSNRLDVYNEQFFGPGTRLTVL.